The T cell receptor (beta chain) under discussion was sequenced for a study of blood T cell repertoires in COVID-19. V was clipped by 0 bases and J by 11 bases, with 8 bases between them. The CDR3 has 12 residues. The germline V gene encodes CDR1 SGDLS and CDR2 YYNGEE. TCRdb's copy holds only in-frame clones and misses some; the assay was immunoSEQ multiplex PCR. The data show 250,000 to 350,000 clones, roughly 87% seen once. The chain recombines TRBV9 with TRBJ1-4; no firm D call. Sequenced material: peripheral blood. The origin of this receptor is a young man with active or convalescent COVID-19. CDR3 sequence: CASSVAGQKLFF. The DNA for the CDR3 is TGTGCCAGCAGCGTAGCTGGGCAGAAACTGTTTTTT.